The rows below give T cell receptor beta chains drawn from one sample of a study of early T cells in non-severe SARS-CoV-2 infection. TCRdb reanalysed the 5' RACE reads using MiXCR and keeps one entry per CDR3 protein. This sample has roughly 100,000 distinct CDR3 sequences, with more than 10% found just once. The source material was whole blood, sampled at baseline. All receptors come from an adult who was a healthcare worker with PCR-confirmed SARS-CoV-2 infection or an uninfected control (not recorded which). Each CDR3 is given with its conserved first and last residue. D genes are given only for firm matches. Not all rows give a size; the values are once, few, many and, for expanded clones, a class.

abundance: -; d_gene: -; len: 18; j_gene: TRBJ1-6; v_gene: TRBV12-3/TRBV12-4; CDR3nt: TGTGCCAGCAGTCGAACTGGGACCGGCCTCACCAATAATTCACCCCTCCACTTT; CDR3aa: CASSRTGTGLTNNSPLHF
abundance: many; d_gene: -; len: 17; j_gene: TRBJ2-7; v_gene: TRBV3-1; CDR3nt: TGTGCCAGCAGCCCTGCCCCCGGCTCGAGCATATCTTACGAGCAGTACTTC; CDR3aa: CASSPAPGSSISYEQYF
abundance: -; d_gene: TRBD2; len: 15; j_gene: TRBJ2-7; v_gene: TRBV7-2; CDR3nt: TGTGCCAGCAGCTCGACTAGCGGGGGGGCCCCCGAGCAGTACTTC; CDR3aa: CASSSTSGGAPEQYF
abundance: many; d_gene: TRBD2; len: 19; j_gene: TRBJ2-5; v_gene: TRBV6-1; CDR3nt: TGTGCCAGCAGTCCACCACTTATAACTAGCGGGGGGCCCCCAGAGACCCAGTACTTC; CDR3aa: CASSPPLITSGGPPETQYF
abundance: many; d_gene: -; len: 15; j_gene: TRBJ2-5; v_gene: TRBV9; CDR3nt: TGTGCCAGCAGCGTAGAAGGGGTTGCCCAAGAGACCCAGTACTTC; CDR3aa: CASSVEGVAQETQYF
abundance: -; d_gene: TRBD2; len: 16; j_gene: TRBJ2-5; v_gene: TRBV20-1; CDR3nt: TGCAGTGCCTTGGGACTAGCGGGAGAACTAGGAGAGACCCAGTACTTC; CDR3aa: CSALGLAGELGETQYF
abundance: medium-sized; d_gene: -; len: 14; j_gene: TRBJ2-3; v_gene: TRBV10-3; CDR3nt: TGTGCCATCAGACAGACAGATACATTGGATACGCAGTATTTT; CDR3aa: CAIRQTDTLDTQYF
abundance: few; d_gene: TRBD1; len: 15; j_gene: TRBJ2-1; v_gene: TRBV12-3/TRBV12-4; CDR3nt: TGTGCCACCAGGATTGGGACAGCCGTTGCCAATGAGCAGTTCTTC; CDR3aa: CATRIGTAVANEQFF
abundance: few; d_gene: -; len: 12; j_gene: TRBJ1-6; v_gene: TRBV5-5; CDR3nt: TGTGCCAGCAGCCCTCAAGGATCACCCCTCCACTTT; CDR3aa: CASSPQGSPLHF
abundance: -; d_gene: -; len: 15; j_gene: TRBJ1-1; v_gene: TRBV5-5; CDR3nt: TGTGCCAGCAGCTTAAGTGGAGCAGGGATGGCTGAAGCTTTCTTT; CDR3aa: CASSLSGAGMAEAFF
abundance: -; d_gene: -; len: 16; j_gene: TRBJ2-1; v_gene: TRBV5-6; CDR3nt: TGTGCCAGCTTGATATTCTTCAGTGTCTCCTACAATGAGCAGTTCTTC; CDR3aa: CASLIFFSVSYNEQFF
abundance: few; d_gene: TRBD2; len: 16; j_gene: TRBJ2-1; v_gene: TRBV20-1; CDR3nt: TGCAGTGCACCCGGGACTAGCGGGGGAAGCGGCAATGAGCAGTTCTTC; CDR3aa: CSAPGTSGGSGNEQFF
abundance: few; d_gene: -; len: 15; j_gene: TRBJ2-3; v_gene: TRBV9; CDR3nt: TGTGCCAGCAGTCAAGTGGGGCAGGTTAGGGATACGCAGTATTTT; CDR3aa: CASSQVGQVRDTQYF
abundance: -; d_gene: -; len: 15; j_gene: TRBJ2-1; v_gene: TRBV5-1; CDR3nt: TGCGCCAGCAGCAACACAGGGAGGAAAGGCAATGAGCAGTTCTTC; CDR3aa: CASSNTGRKGNEQFF
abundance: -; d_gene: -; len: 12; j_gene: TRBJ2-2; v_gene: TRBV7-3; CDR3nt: TGTGCCAGCAGCTTAAATTCCGGGGAGCTGTTTTTT; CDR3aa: CASSLNSGELFF
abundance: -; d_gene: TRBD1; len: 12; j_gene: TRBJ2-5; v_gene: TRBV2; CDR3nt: TGTGCCAGCACCCAAATGGGACAGCTGAAGTACTTC; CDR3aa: CASTQMGQLKYF
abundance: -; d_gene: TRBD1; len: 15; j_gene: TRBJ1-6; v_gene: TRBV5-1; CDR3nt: TGCGCCAGCAGCCACGGGACAGGAGAAGATTCACCCCTCCACTTT; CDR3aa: CASSHGTGEDSPLHF
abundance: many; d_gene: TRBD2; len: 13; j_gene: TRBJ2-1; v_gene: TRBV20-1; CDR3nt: TGCAGTGCCAGCCCTAGCGGGAGCTATGAGCAGTTCTTC; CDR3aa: CSASPSGSYEQFF
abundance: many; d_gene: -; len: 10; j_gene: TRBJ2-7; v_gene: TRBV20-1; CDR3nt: TGCAGTGCCCTGTTCTCCGAGCAGTACTTC; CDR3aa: CSALFSEQYF
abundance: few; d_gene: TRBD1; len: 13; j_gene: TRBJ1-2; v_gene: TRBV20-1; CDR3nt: TGCAGTGCCTGTCCGACAGGGGTCTATGGCTACACCTTC; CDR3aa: CSACPTGVYGYTF
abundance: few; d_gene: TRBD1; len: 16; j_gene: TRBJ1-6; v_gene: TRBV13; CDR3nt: TGTGCCAGCAGCTCCTCAGGACAGGGGAGGGATTCACCCCTCCACTTT; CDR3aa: CASSSSGQGRDSPLHF
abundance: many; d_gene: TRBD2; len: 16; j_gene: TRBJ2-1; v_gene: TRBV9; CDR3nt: TGTGCCAGCAGCGCCCTTCTGAGCGGGGGAAACAATGAGCAGTTCTTC; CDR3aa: CASSALLSGGNNEQFF
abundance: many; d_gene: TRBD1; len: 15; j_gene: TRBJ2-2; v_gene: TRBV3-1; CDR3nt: TGTGCCAGCAGCCCAGGGGGCCAAAACACCGGGGAGCTGTTTTTT; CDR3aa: CASSPGGQNTGELFF
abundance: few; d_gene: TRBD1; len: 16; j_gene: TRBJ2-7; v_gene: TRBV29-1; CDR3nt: TGCAGCGTTGAAGTTCTGGGACAGAAGTCTTTCTACGAGCAGTACTTC; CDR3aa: CSVEVLGQKSFYEQYF
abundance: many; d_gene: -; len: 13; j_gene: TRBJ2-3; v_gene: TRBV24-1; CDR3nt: TGTGCCACCCAGGAGGGGGGTAAAGATACGCAGTATTTT; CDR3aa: CATQEGGKDTQYF
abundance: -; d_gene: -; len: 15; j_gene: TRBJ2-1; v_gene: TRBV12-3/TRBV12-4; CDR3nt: TGTGCCAGCAGTTTTAGCACCCAGGGGAGTACTGAGCAGTTCTTC; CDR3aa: CASSFSTQGSTEQFF
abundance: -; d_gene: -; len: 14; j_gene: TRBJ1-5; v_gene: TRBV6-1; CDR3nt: TGTGCCAGCAGGACCCAGGGATGGAATCAGCCCCAGCATTTT; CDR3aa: CASRTQGWNQPQHF
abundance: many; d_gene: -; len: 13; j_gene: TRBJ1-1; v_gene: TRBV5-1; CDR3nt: TGCGCCAGCAGCTTGGTAAGGGGGGCTGAAGCTTTCTTT; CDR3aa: CASSLVRGAEAFF
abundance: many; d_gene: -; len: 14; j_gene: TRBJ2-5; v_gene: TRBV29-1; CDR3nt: TGCAGCGTTAAAATGGAGGCCTACCAAGAGACCCAGTACTTC; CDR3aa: CSVKMEAYQETQYF
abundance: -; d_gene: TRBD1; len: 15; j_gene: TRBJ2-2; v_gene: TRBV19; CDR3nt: TGTGCCACCGGGGACAGGGGAGGGCCCACCGGGGAGCTGTTTTTT; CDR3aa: CATGDRGGPTGELFF
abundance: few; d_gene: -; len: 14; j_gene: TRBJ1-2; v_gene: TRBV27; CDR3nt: TGTGCCAGCAGTTTGGGCGCCACCCTCTATGGCTACACCTTC; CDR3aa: CASSLGATLYGYTF
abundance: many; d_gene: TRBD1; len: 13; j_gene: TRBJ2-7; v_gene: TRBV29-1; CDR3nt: TGCAGCGTCGTACAGGGGGGACTCTACGAGCAGTACTTC; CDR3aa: CSVVQGGLYEQYF
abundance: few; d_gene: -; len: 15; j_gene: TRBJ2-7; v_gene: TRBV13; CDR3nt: TGTGCCAGCAGCTCGAGCGGGCACCGCTCCTACGAGCAGTACTTC; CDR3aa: CASSSSGHRSYEQYF
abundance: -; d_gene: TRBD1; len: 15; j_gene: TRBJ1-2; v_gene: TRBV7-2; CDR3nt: TGTGCCAGCAGCCCGCCGACAGGGAAAGGGGGCGGCTACACCTTC; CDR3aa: CASSPPTGKGGGYTF
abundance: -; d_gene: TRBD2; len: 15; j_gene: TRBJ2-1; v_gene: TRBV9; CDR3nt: TGTGCCAGCAGCGTATCTAGCGGGGGCCACAATGAGCAGTTCTTC; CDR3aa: CASSVSSGGHNEQFF
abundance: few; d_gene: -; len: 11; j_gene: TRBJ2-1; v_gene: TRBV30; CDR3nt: TGTGCCTGGAGTGTAGGGGTACAGCAGTTCTTC; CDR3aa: CAWSVGVQQFF
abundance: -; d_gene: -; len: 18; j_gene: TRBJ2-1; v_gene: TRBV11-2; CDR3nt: TGTGCCAGCAGCCTAACCAGAACTACTCCTGTGGCACACAATGAGCAGTTCTTC; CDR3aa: CASSLTRTTPVAHNEQFF
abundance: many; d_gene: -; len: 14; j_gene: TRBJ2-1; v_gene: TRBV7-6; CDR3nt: TGTGCCAGCAGCGTGCTAGGCTTCAGCAATGAGCAGTTCTTC; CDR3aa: CASSVLGFSNEQFF
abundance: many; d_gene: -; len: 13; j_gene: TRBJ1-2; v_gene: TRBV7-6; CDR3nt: TGTGCCAGCAGCTTGGGACTGTCCTATGGCTACACCTTC; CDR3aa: CASSLGLSYGYTF
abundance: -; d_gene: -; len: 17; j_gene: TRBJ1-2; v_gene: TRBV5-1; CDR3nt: TGCGCCAGCAGCTTGGCCTCAATGGGGGGACTCCGCTATGGCTACACCTTC; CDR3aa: CASSLASMGGLRYGYTF
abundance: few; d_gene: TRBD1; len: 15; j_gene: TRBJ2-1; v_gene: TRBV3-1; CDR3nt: TGTGCCAGCAGACCCGGGACAGGGAAGGTGAATGAGCAGTTCTTC; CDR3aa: CASRPGTGKVNEQFF
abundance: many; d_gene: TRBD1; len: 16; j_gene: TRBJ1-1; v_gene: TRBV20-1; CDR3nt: TGCAGTGCTAGAGATCGACGGACAGGGAAGCAGGGGGGAGCTTTCTTT; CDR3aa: CSARDRRTGKQGGAFF
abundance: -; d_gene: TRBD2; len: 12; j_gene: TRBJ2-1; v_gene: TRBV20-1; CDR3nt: TGCAGTGCTTCGACTAGCGGAAATGAGCAGTTCTTC; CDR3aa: CSASTSGNEQFF
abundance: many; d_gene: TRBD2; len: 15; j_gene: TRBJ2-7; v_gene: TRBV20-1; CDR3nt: TGCAGTGCTGGTGGACTAGCGGGGGGCCTTGGCGAGCAGTACTTC; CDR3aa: CSAGGLAGGLGEQYF
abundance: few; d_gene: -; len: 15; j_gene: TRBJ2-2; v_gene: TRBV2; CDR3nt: TGTGCCAGCAGTGATAGAAACGCGAACACCGGGGAGCTGTTTTTT; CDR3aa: CASSDRNANTGELFF
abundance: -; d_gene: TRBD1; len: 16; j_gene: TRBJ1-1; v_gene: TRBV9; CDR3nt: TGTGCCAGCAGCGTATCCCCGGACAGGGGAGGCACTGAAGCTTTCTTT; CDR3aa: CASSVSPDRGGTEAFF
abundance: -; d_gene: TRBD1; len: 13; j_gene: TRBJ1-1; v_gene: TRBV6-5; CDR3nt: TGTGCCTGCAACAGGGGCCTGAACACTGAAGCTTTCTTT; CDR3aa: CACNRGLNTEAFF
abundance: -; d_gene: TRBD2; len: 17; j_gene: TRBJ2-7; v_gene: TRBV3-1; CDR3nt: TGTGCCAGCAGCCACCGGACTAGCGGTTTATCCTACGAGCGGCAGTACTTC; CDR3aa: CASSHRTSGLSYERQYF
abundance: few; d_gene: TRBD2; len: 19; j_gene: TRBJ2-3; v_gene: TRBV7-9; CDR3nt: TGTGCCAGCAGCTTATCCCGCCTACCTACTAGCGGGGTCACAGATACGCAGTATTTT; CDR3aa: CASSLSRLPTSGVTDTQYF
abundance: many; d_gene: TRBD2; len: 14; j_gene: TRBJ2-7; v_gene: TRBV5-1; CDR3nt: TGCGCCAGCAGCCCTAGCGGGGAGTCCTACGAGCAGTACTTC; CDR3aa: CASSPSGESYEQYF
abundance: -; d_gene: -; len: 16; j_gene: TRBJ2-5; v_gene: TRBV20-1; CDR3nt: TGCAGTGCTCAGATAGGACAGGGAGGGGGACAAGAGACCCAGTACTTC; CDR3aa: CSAQIGQGGGQETQYF
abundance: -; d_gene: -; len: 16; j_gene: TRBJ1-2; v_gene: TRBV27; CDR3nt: TGTGCCAGCAGTTTGGTAGATCGGGGTCTAAACTATGGCTACACCTTC; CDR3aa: CASSLVDRGLNYGYTF
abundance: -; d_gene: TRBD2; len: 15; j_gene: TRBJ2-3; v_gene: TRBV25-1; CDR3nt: TGTGCCAGCATAACTAGCGAGAGTGTAGGAGATACGCAGTATTTT; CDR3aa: CASITSESVGDTQYF
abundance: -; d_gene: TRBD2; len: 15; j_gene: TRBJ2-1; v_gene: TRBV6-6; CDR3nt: TGTGCCAGCAGCCCGCTCAGCGGGAGGGCCGTTGAGCAGTTCTTC; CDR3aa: CASSPLSGRAVEQFF
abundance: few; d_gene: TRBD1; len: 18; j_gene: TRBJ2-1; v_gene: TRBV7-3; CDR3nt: TGTGCCAGCAGCTTAAACCCTCTTCTCCGGGACAGGGTCCCCGAGCAGTTCTTC; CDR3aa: CASSLNPLLRDRVPEQFF
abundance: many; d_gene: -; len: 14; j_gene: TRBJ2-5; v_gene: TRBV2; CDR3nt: TGTGCCAGCAGTGAAGTGGGGAACCAAGAGACCCAGTACTTC; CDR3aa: CASSEVGNQETQYF
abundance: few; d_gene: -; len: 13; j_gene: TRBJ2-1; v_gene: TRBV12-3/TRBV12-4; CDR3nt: TGTGCCAGCAGGCCGACAGGAAATAATGAGCAGTTCTTC; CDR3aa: CASRPTGNNEQFF
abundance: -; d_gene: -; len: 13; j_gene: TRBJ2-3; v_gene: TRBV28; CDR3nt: TGTGCCAGCAGTTTATGGGATGAGAATACGCAGTATTTT; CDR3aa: CASSLWDENTQYF
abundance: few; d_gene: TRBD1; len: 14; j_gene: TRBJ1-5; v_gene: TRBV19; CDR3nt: TGTGCCAGTAGTCCAGGGGGTCATCTCCAGCCCCAGCATTTT; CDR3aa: CASSPGGHLQPQHF
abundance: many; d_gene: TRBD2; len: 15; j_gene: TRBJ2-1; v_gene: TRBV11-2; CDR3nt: TGTGCCAGCAGGAGACTAGCGGGGTCCTACAATGAGCAGTTCTTC; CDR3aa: CASRRLAGSYNEQFF